These T cell receptor beta chains were read from a single sample in a study of esophageal squamous cell carcinoma under preoperative chemotherapy. A single record per CDR3 protein comes from TCRdb applying MiXCR to the PCR reads. In the table there are over 13,000 distinct CDR3 sequences, about three fifths of which are singletons. Specimen collection occurred from a patient given preoperative chemotherapy. Every receptor here comes from a human donor with esophageal squamous cell carcinoma. The donor label of this sample is uncertain. The CDR3 runs from the conserved cysteine through the conserved F or W. The order of the fields is D gene, V gene, J gene, clone size, CDR3 protein, CDR3 DNA. The D gene is left open where the match is weak. Only part of the rows carry a size: once, few, many, or a class if the clone is expanded.

D: NA
V: TRBV14
J: TRBJ2-7
size: NA
CDR3: CASSQDPTYEQYF
DNA: TGTGCCAGCAGCCAAGATCCTACCTACGAGCAGTACTTC

D: NA
V: TRBV6-1
J: TRBJ2-3
size: once
CDR3: CASSESRGPGNTQYF
DNA: TGTGCCAGCAGTGAGAGTCGAGGGCCCGGGAATACGCAGTACTTT

D: NA
V: TRBV6-1
J: TRBJ1-1
size: NA
CDR3: CASSGRVGAEAFF
DNA: TGTGCCAGCAGTGGGAGGGTTGGCGCTGAAGCTTTCTTT

D: TRBD2
V: TRBV6-1
J: TRBJ2-5
size: NA
CDR3: CASIIGLAVQETQYF
DNA: TGTGCCAGCATAATCGGACTAGCGGTACAAGAGACCCAGTACTTC

D: NA
V: TRBV6-4
J: TRBJ1-3
size: NA
CDR3: CASSDSLGAGNTIYF
DNA: TGTGCCAGCAGTGACTCGCTAGGGGCTGGAAACACCATATATTTT

D: NA
V: TRBV7-2
J: TRBJ1-1
size: NA
CDR3: CASRLRLNTEAFF
DNA: TGTGCCAGCAGGCTACGGTTGAACACTGAAGCTTTCTTT

D: NA
V: TRBV10-3
J: TRBJ2-4
size: NA
CDR3: CAGGAGQHGEIQYF
DNA: TGTGCGGGGGGAGCGGGACAGCACGGGGAGATTCAGTACTTC

D: NA
V: TRBV6-4
J: TRBJ2-3
size: NA
CDR3: CAGGLGGGAGETQYF
DNA: TGTGCCGGGGGTCTTGGTGGGGGGGCCGGAGAGACGCAGTACTTT

D: NA
V: TRBV6-5
J: TRBJ1-6
size: NA
CDR3: CASSYSFFGQNSPLHF
DNA: TGTGCCAGCAGTTACTCTTTTTTCGGGCAGAATTCACCCCTCCACTTT

D: TRBD2
V: TRBV11-2
J: TRBJ2-7
size: NA
CDR3: CARSGGGDQGTQYF
DNA: TGTGCGAGGAGCGGGGGGGGGGACCAGGGTACGCAGTACTTC

D: TRBD1
V: TRBV6-1
J: TRBJ2-3
size: NA
CDR3: CGRGEGGRATETQYF
DNA: TGTGGCAGGGGTGAAGGGGGCCGAGCCACAGAGACCCAGTATTTT

D: TRBD2
V: TRBV27
J: TRBJ2-5
size: NA
CDR3: CASRVSGGGDQETQYF
DNA: TGTGCCAGCAGGGTCAGCGGGGGGGGGGACCAAGAGACGCAGTACTTT

D: NA
V: TRBV7-2
J: TRBJ2-3
size: few
CDR3: CASSLGPLGSTDTQYF
DNA: TGTGCCAGCAGCTTAGGACCTTTGGGGAGCACAGATACGCAGTATTTT

D: TRBD2
V: TRBV10-3
J: TRBJ2-3
size: NA
CDR3: CGGAGGGDTNTQYF
DNA: TGTGGCGGCGCGGGCGGGGGGGACACAAATACGCAGTATTTT